This TCR beta chain was identified in a study of T-cell reconstitution after alpha-beta-depleted transplantation in children. In its sample, this clonotype was seen many times. During its preparation, the TCRbeta library received unique molecular identifiers. TCRdb reanalysed the PCR reads using MiXCR and keeps one entry per CDR3 protein. The sample has a few hundred thousand distinct CDR3 sequences; approximately 11% are singletons. The germline V and J ends were trimmed by 0 bases and 2 bases, with 17 bases remaining between them. This CDR3 comprises 17 residues. The V gene's germline CDR1 is SGDLS and CDR2 YYNGEE.

Sequences were derived from PBMCs from the stem cell graft donor, sampled from the stem cell graft. This chain connects TRBV9 to TRBJ2-5, with D possibly TRBD1 on 5 matching bases. This TCR derives from a human donor who donated a stem cell graft to a child with acute myeloid leukemia. The DNA of the CDR3 is TGTGCCAGCAGCGTAGGTCAGGGTTTAAACTCACAAGAGACCCAGTACTTC. This translates into CASSVGQGLNSQETQYF.